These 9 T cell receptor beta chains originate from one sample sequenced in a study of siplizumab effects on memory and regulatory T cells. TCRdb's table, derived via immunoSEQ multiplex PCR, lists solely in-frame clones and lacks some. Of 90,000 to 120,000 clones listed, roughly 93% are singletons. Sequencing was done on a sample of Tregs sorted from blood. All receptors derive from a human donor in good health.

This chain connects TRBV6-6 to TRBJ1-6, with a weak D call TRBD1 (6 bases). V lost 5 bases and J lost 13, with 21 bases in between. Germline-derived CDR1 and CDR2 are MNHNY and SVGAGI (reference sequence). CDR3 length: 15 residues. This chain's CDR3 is CASSPTTGPSSPLHF. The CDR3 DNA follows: TGTGCCAGCAGTCCTACTACAGGGCCCTCTTCGCCCCTCCACTTT.

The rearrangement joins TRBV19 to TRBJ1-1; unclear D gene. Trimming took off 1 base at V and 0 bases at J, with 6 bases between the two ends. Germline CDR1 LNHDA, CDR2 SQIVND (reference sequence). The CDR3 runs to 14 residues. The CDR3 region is CASSIVGMNTEAFF. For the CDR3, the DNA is TGTGCCAGTAGTATAGTCGGAATGAACACTGAAGCTTTCTTT. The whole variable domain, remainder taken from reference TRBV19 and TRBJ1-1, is DGGITQSPKYLFRKEGQNVTLSCEQNLNHDAMYWYRQDPGQGLRLIYYSQIVNDFQKGDIAEGYSVSREKKESFPLTVTSAQKNPTAFYLCASSIVGMNTEAFFGQGTRLTVV.

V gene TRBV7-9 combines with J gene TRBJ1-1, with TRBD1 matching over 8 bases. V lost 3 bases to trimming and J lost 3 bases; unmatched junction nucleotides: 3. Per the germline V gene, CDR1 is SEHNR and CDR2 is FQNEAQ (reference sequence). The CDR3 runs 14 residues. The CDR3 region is CASSFLQGDTEAFF. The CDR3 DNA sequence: TGTGCCAGCAGCTTTTTACAGGGGGACACTGAAGCTTTCTTT.

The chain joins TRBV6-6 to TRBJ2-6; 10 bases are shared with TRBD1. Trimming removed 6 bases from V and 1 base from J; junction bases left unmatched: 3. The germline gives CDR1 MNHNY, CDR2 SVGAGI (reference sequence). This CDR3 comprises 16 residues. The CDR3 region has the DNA TGTGCCAGCAGCCGACAGGGGGCGTCTGGGGCCAACGTCCTGACTTTC. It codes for CASSRQGASGANVLTF.

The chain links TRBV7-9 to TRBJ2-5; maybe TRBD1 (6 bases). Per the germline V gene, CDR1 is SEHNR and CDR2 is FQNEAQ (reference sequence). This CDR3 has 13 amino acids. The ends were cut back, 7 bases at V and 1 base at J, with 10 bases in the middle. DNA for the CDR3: TGTGCCAGCACGAAGGACAGCCAAGAGACCCAGTACTTC. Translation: CASTKDSQETQYF.

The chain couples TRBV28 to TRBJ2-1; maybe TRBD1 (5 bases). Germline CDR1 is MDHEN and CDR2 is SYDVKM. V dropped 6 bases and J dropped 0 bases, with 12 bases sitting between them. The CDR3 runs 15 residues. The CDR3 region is CASSPWGGSYNEQFF. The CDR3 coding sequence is TGTGCCAGCAGCCCTTGGGGCGGCTCCTACAATGAGCAGTTCTTC.

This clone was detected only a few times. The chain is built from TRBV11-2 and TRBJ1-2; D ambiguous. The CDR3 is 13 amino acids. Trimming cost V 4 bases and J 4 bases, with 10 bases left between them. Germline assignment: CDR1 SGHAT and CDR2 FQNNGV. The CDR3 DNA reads TGTGCCAGCAGCTCCAGGCAGTCCTATGGCTACACCTTC. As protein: CASSSRQSYGYTF.

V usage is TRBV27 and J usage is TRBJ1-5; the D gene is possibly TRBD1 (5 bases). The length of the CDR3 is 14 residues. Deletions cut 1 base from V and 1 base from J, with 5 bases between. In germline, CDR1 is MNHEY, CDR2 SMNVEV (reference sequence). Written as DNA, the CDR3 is TGTGCCAGCAGTTTATGGGGGAGCAATCAGCCCCAGCATTTT. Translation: CASSLWGSNQPQHF.

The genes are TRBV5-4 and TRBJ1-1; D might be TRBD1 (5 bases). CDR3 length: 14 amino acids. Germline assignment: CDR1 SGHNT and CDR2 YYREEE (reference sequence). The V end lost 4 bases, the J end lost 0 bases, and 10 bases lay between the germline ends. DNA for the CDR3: TGTGCCAGCAGCCCTGGACATTTGAACACTGAAGCTTTCTTT. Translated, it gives CASSPGHLNTEAFF. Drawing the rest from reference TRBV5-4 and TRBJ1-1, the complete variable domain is ETGVTQSPTHLIKTRGQQVTLRCSSQSGHNTVSWYQQALGQGPQFIFQYYREEENGRGNFPPRFSGLQFPNYSSELNVNALELDDSALYLCASSPGHLNTEAFFGQGTRLTVV.